A selection of T cell receptor beta chains follows, all from one sample in a study of T cell responses to AZD1222 COVID-19 vaccine. Sequencing was performed with immunoSEQ multiplex PCR; in TCRdb, only in-frame clones are kept and a portion is missing. This table has about 160,000 clones, over 75% appearing once. The sequencing used peripheral blood, collected 28 days after the second AZD1222 dose. The receptors were sampled from an adult who received the AZD1222 COVID-19 vaccine. Each CDR3 is given with its conserved first and last residue. The order of the fields is D gene, V gene, clone size, J gene, CDR3 protein, CDR3 DNA. D genes are given only for firm matches. Rows may omit the clone size; those that give it use once, few, many or a size class.

D: .; V: TRBV30; size: .; J: TRBJ2-7; CDR3: CAWRDTRTIQLGEQYF; DNA: TGTGCCTGGAGGGATACTCGGACCATTCAGCTAGGCGAGCAGTACTTC
D: TRBD1; V: TRBV29-1; size: .; J: TRBJ1-2; CDR3: CSVGGLGGGYGYTF; DNA: TGCAGCGTTGGAGGCTTAGGGGGCGGATATGGCTACACCTTC
D: .; V: TRBV19; size: .; J: TRBJ1-4; CDR3: CASRAGRPGGKEKLFF; DNA: TGTGCCAGTAGAGCGGGACGGCCCGGCGGGAAGGAAAAACTGTTTTTT
D: .; V: TRBV5-1; size: .; J: TRBJ1-1; CDR3: CASSLGSGAGLGAFF; DNA: TGCGCCAGCAGCTTGGGGTCAGGGGCCGGTCTGGGAGCTTTCTTT
D: .; V: TRBV5-1; size: few; J: TRBJ2-2; CDR3: CASRPETGELFF; DNA: TGCGCCAGCAGACCAGAGACCGGGGAGCTGTTTTTT
D: TRBD1; V: TRBV12-3/TRBV12-4; size: .; J: TRBJ1-2; CDR3: CASRDRGSYGYTF; DNA: TGTGCCAGCCGGGACAGGGGATCCTATGGCTACACCTTC
D: .; V: TRBV2; size: .; J: TRBJ1-6; CDR3: CASRDGRPPNSPLHF; DNA: TGTGCCAGCAGGGACGGACGGCCTCCGAATTCACCCCTCCACTTT
D: .; V: TRBV2; size: few; J: TRBJ1-4; CDR3: CASTRGGGYEKLFF; DNA: TGTGCCAGCACCCGAGGGGGAGGGTATGAAAAACTGTTTTTT
D: .; V: TRBV10-3; size: .; J: TRBJ2-7; CDR3: CAISDDSSYEQYF; DNA: TGTGCCATCAGTGACGACAGCTCCTACGAGCAGTACTTC
D: .; V: TRBV18; size: .; J: TRBJ1-2; CDR3: CASSPPIWGGGYTF; DNA: TGTGCCAGCTCACCACCTATATGGGGAGGTGGCTACACCTTC
D: TRBD1; V: TRBV19; size: once; J: TRBJ2-3; CDR3: CPKKHDRVSTDTQYF; DNA: TGTCCCAAAAAGCACGACAGGGTAAGCACAGATACGCAGTATTTT
D: .; V: TRBV4-3; size: .; J: TRBJ2-3; CDR3: CASSQVRTGKYVDTQYF; DNA: TGCGCCAGCAGCCAAGTACGTACAGGGAAGTATGTAGATACGCAGTATTTT
D: .; V: TRBV10-3; size: .; J: TRBJ1-1; CDR3: CASQAGGPSEAFF; DNA: TGTGCCTCGCAGGCCGGGGGTCCGAGTGAAGCTTTCTTT
D: TRBD1; V: TRBV6-6; size: .; J: TRBJ2-1; CDR3: CASSHSGGGLYNEQFF; DNA: TGTGCCAGCAGCCATTCAGGGGGTGGGCTTTACAATGAGCAGTTCTTC
D: TRBD2; V: TRBV5-1; size: .; J: TRBJ2-2; CDR3: CASSSASGGGSTGELFF; DNA: TGCGCCAGCAGCTCTGCTAGCGGGGGCGGGAGCACCGGGGAGCTGTTTTTT
D: .; V: TRBV28; size: .; J: TRBJ1-6; CDR3: CASSADRNSPLHF; DNA: TGTGCCAGCAGTGCCGACAGGAATTCACCCCTCCACTTT
D: .; V: TRBV6-5; size: .; J: TRBJ1-1; CDR3: CASRKGRTEAFF; DNA: TGTGCCAGCCGGAAGGGTCGGACTGAAGCTTTCTTT
D: .; V: TRBV30; size: .; J: TRBJ1-3; CDR3: CAWSVTGNTIYF; DNA: TGTGCCTGGAGCGTAACTGGAAACACCATATATTTT
D: .; V: TRBV5-4; size: once; J: TRBJ1-2; CDR3: CASSLGTVTGGYTF; DNA: TGTGCCAGCAGCTTGGGGACCGTAACGGGAGGCTACACCTTC
D: .; V: TRBV6-2/TRBV6-3; size: .; J: TRBJ1-3; CDR3: CASSPQFPPITGSGNTIYF; DNA: TGTGCCAGCAGCCCTCAATTCCCCCCTATAACAGGATCTGGAAACACCATATATTTT
D: .; V: TRBV6-5; size: .; J: TRBJ1-1; CDR3: CASRYGPNTEAFF; DNA: TGTGCCAGCCGATACGGGCCGAACACTGAAGCTTTCTTT
D: .; V: TRBV7-2; size: .; J: TRBJ1-1; CDR3: CASTPEVRAVYTEAFF; DNA: TGTGCCAGCACTCCGGAAGTTAGGGCTGTCTACACTGAAGCTTTCTTT
D: .; V: TRBV29-1; size: .; J: TRBJ1-2; CDR3: CSVGERRGTGYTF; DNA: TGCAGCGTTGGCGAAAGGCGGGGGACCGGCTACACCTTC
D: .; V: TRBV6-5; size: .; J: TRBJ1-4; CDR3: CASSYSGTSNEKLFF; DNA: TGTGCCAGCAGTTACTCGGGGACCAGCAATGAAAAACTGTTTTTT
D: TRBD1; V: TRBV20-1; size: .; J: TRBJ2-7; CDR3: CSASLGTGAYEQYF; DNA: TGCAGTGCTAGTTTAGGGACAGGGGCCTACGAGCAGTACTTC
D: .; V: TRBV29-1; size: .; J: TRBJ2-1; CDR3: CSPAGQGGEQFF; DNA: TGCAGCCCGGCGGGGCAGGGGGGTGAGCAGTTCTTC
D: TRBD1; V: TRBV27; size: .; J: TRBJ1-2; CDR3: CASSPTPDRAKGYTF; DNA: TGTGCCAGCAGCCCGACCCCAGACAGGGCTAAAGGCTACACCTTC
D: .; V: TRBV19; size: .; J: TRBJ2-1; CDR3: CASSTWGNNEQFF; DNA: TGTGCCAGTAGCACATGGGGCAACAATGAGCAGTTCTTC
D: .; V: TRBV7-9; size: .; J: TRBJ1-1; CDR3: CASSLENTEAFF; DNA: TGTGCCAGCAGCTTAGAGAACACTGAAGCTTTCTTT
D: .; V: TRBV6-5; size: .; J: TRBJ2-3; CDR3: CASSWTTSSTDTQYF; DNA: TGTGCCAGCAGTTGGACTACCTCTAGCACAGATACGCAGTATTTT
D: .; V: TRBV7-9; size: .; J: TRBJ1-1; CDR3: CASSSGSPIEAFF; DNA: TGTGCCAGCAGCTCCGGGAGCCCGATCGAAGCTTTCTTT
D: .; V: TRBV30; size: .; J: TRBJ2-5; CDR3: CAWSGRGAETQYF; DNA: TGTGCCTGGAGTGGAAGGGGCGCAGAGACCCAGTACTTC
D: .; V: TRBV4-2; size: .; J: TRBJ2-3; CDR3: CASTTGGGGTDTQYF; DNA: TGTGCCAGCACCACAGGGGGGGGCGGCACAGATACGCAGTATTTT
D: TRBD1; V: TRBV10-2; size: once; J: TRBJ1-6; CDR3: CASSETGANSPLHF; DNA: TGCGCCAGCAGTGAGACAGGGGCCAATTCACCCCTCCACTTT